A single sample gave rise to the 19 T cell receptor beta chains below, sequenced in a study of blood T cell repertoires in COVID-19. Repertoires were generated with immunoSEQ multiplex PCR, while TCRdb's copy carries only in-frame clones and drops some. Among roughly 180,000 clones listed, around four fifths were seen once. The sample taken for sequencing was PBMCs or T cells enriched from blood (not recorded which). Every receptor here comes from a woman in her fifties or sixties who had recovered from COVID-19.

The V and J genes are TRBV19 and TRBJ1-1; 7 nucleotides agree with TRBD1. CDR1 is LNHDA and CDR2 is SQIVND in the germline V gene (reference sequence). The CDR3 contains 14 residues. V lost 5 bases and J lost 1; bases outside the gene matches: 4. CDR3 in amino acids: CASSVGQTNTEAFF. The CDR3 DNA follows: TGTGCCAGTAGTGTGGGACAGACGAACACTGAAGCTTTCTTT.

The V call is TRBV6-5, the J call TRBJ2-6; D not certain. V was clipped by 8 bases and J by 0 bases, with 5 bases between them. CDR1 is MNHEY, CDR2 SVGAGI, per germline. The CDR3 has 13 amino acids. CDR3 amino acids: CASAYSGANVLTF. CDR3 DNA sequence: TGTGCCAGCGCGTACTCTGGGGCCAACGTCCTGACTTTC.

This sequence joins TRBV5-1 and TRBJ2-5; TRBD2 matches at 7 bases. The J segment lost 2 bases and the V segment lost 1 base, leaving 2 bases of the junction unmatched. CDR3 size: 14 residues. From germline, CDR1 is SGHRS and CDR2 YFSETQ. CDR3 nucleotides: TGCGCCAGCAGCTTGCTTAGCGGGCAAGAGACCCAGTACTTC. Encoded protein: CASSLLSGQETQYF.

The chain recombines TRBV30 with TRBJ1-6, with D hard to call. Trimming left V 7 bases short and J 10 bases short, with 17 bases between. The germline V gene encodes CDR1 GTSNPN and CDR2 SVGIG (reference sequence). The CDR3 covers 13 residues. As DNA, the CDR3 is TGTGCCTCACAGACGGGAAGAGGGTCACCCCTCCACTTT. Protein sequence: CASQTGRGSPLHF.

The chain joins TRBV28 to TRBJ2-1, with 12 positions matching TRBD2. CDR3 length equals 15 residues. Germline V gene lookup returns CDR1 MDHEN and CDR2 SYDVKM. The junction had 8 bases not matched to a gene; V was cut back by 5 bases and J by 9 bases. The CDR3 protein is CASSQTSGGFFEQFF. The CDR3 nucleotides are TGTGCCAGCAGTCAGACTAGCGGGGGATTCTTTGAGCAGTTCTTC.

The chain joins TRBV7-2 to TRBJ1-5; unclear D gene. Trimming stripped 1 base from V and 13 bases from J, with 17 bases between. The length of the CDR3 is 14 residues. The germline V gene encodes CDR1 SGHTA and CDR2 FQGNSA. CDR3 in amino acids: CASSLVLGVGLQHF. CDR3 in DNA: TGTGCCAGCAGCTTAGTGCTCGGGGTCGGACTTCAGCATTTT.

The chain links TRBV19 to TRBJ1-1; TRBD1 is a possible D gene (6 bases). Germline V CDR1 and CDR2: LNHDA, SQIVND (reference sequence). Trimming shortened V by 3 bases and J by 8 bases, and 16 bases separated the two germline ends. The CDR3 is made up of 14 amino acids. In DNA, the CDR3 is TGTGCCAGTAGTATCGGTCCTACAGGGATCGAAGCTTTCTTT. This encodes CASSIGPTGIEAFF.

The chain carries TRBV10-3 and TRBJ2-3; D perhaps matches TRBD2 (6 bases). This CDR3 spans 12 amino acids. V lost 5 bases to trimming and J lost 6 bases, with 9 bases between them. The germline V gene encodes CDR1 ENHRY and CDR2 SYGVKD. CDR3 amino acids: CAISYSGDTQYF. The CDR3 DNA sequence: TGTGCCATCAGTTACAGCGGGGATACGCAGTATTTT.

CDR3 DNA sequence: TGTGCCAGCAGCCACCTAGCGGGGACGGAAAACATTCAGTACTTC. Encoded protein: CASSHLAGTENIQYF. The chain uses TRBV3-1 (or the pseudogene TRBV3-2) and TRBJ2-4; 9 bases match TRBD2. CDR1 is LGHDT and CDR2 is YNNKEL in the germline V gene (reference sequence). This CDR3 spans 15 amino acids. The junction had 5 bases not matched to a gene; V was cut back by 3 bases and J by 5 bases.

The chain combines TRBV5-6 with TRBJ2-2, with D possibly matching TRBD2 (7 bases). CDR1 SGHDT and CDR2 YYEEEE come from the germline V gene. The CDR3 length is 15 residues. Trimming left V 4 bases short and J 7 bases short, with 17 bases between. CDR3 DNA: TGTGCCAGCAGCGGAACTAGCGAAGGGGGCGGGGAGCTGTTTTTT. It codes for CASSGTSEGGGELFF.

The chain combines TRBV30 with TRBJ2-3; D call uncertain. Germline assignment: CDR1 GTSNPN and CDR2 SVGIG (reference sequence). The CDR3 is 12 residues long. The ends were cut back, 5 bases at V and 0 bases at J, with 6 bases in the middle. CDR3 sequence: CAWGTSTDTQYF. CDR3 bases: TGTGCCTGGGGCACTAGCACAGATACGCAGTATTTT. Filled out from reference TRBV30 and TRBJ2-3, the complete variable domain reads SQTIHQWPATLVQPVGSPLSLECTVEGTSNPNLYWYRQAAGRGLQLLFYSVGIGQISSEVPQNLSASRPQDRQFILSSKKLLLSDSGFYLCAWGTSTDTQYFGPGTRLTVL.

This clone was detected once. V usage is TRBV11-2 and J usage is TRBJ2-7, with D tentatively TRBD2 (6 bases). The CDR3 is 15 residues long. Germline V gene data show CDR1 as SGHAT and CDR2 as FQNNGV. The V end lost 3 bases, the J end lost 0 bases, and 12 bases lay between the germline ends. The DNA for the CDR3 is TGTGCCAGCAGCTTGTTAGGAGGGGACTCCTACGAGCAGTACGTC. This sequence encodes CASSLLGGDSYEQYV.

This chain uses TRBV10-2 with TRBJ2-7, with 8 bases matching TRBD1. In germline, CDR1 is WSHSY, CDR2 SAAADI. The CDR3 is 15 residues long. The J segment lost 3 bases and the V segment lost 3 bases, leaving 7 bases of the junction unmatched. The CDR3 DNA follows: TGCGCCAGCAGTGATGGCCGACAGGGGATCTACGAGCAGTACGTC. It is translated as CASSDGRQGIYEQYV.

The J gene is TRBJ2-3, the V gene TRBV19, with 9 bases aligning to TRBD2. Losses at the gene ends were 5 bases for V and 0 bases for J; bases not matched to a gene: 3. The CDR3 runs to 15 residues. Germline values: CDR1 LNHDA, CDR2 SQIVND (reference sequence). The CDR3 nucleotides read TGTGCCAGTAGTCCCGCGGGGGGGAGCACAGATACGCAGTATTTT. It translates to CASSPAGGSTDTQYF.

The chain has TRBV18 and TRBJ1-2; 10 bases are a match to TRBD1. Germline V gene data show CDR1 as KGHSH and CDR2 as LQKENI. There are 14 residues in the CDR3. Trimming took 3 bases from V and 5 from J; bases not matched to a gene: 3. CDR3 in amino acids: CASSPGQGEYGYTF. Here the CDR3 DNA reads TGTGCCAGCTCACCTGGACAGGGGGAATATGGCTACACCTTC.

The sample holds a few counts of this clone. The CDR3 DNA follows: TGTGCCAGCAGCCAAAAACTTGGGGGGGAGAACACTGAAGCTTTCTTT. Protein sequence: CASSQKLGGENTEAFF. The chain combines TRBV4-2 with TRBJ1-1; maybe TRBD1 (5 bases). Trimming shortened V by 2 bases and J by 1 base, and 14 bases separated the two germline ends. CDR3 size: 16 residues. CDR1 and CDR2 from the germline V gene are LGHNA and YNFKEQ.

The chain uses TRBV5-4 and TRBJ2-1, with TRBD1 as a possible D gene (6 bases). Trimming left V 2 bases short and J 6 bases short, with 21 bases between. The germline gives CDR1 SGHNT, CDR2 YYREEE (reference sequence). The CDR3 extends over 17 amino acids. CDR3 DNA: TGTGCCAGCAGCTTCGCGAGGGGGTGGGCTCCAACCAATGAGCAGTTCTTC. Its translation is CASSFARGWAPTNEQFF.

The rearrangement links TRBV28 to TRBJ2-2; 7 nucleotides line up with TRBD2. With 2 bases clipped from V and 4 bases from J, the junction kept 4 bases outside the gene matches. Germline assignment: CDR1 MDHEN and CDR2 SYDVKM. This CDR3 has 15 amino acids. CDR3 sequence reads: CASSLAGVGTGELFF. The CDR3 DNA reads as TGTGCCAGCAGTTTAGCGGGGGTGGGCACCGGGGAGCTGTTTTTT.

The chain combines TRBV5-6 with TRBJ2-3, with a possible D match to TRBD2 (5 bases). Germline V gene sequence: CDR1 SGHDT, CDR2 YYEEEE. The CDR3 consists of 15 residues. V lost 5 bases to trimming and J lost 3 bases, with 16 bases between them. The CDR3 loop is CASRDGLTGTDTQYF. The DNA for the CDR3 is TGTGCCAGCAGAGATGGACTGACGGGGACAGATACGCAGTATTTT. The full variable domain, in which reference TRBV5-6 and TRBJ2-3 provide the parts outside the CDR3, is DAGVTQSPTHLIKTRGQQVTLRCSPKSGHDTVSWYQQALGQGPQFIFQYYEEEERQRGNFPDRFSGHQFPNYSSELNVNALLLGDSALYLCASRDGLTGTDTQYFGPGTRLTVL.